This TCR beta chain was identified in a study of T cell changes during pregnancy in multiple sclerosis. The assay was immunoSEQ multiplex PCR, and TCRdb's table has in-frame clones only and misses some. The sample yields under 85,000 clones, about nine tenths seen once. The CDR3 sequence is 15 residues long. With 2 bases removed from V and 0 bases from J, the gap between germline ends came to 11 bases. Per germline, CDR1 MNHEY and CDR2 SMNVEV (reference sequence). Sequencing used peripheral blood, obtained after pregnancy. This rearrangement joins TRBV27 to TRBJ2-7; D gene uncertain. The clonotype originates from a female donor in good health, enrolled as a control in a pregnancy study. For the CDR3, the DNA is TGTGCCAGCAGTTTAGTCCGGCAGGCCTCCTACGAGCAGTACTTC. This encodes CASSLVRQASYEQYF.